This T cell receptor (beta chain) derives from a study of blood T cell repertoires in COVID-19. At the level of the study: Some COVID-19 samples were acute and others convalescent; all came from the United States, Italy and Spain. Nucleic acid was either cDNA or gDNA, and it came from T cells, B-cell-depleted T cells, or PBMCs.

Authors' data handling: For nucleated cells, counts were estimated from reference gene primer amplification. Assay used: immunoSEQ multiplex PCR; TCRdb lists only in-frame clones, some missing. That table supplies the V and J calls and clone size; D and trimming were determined from the DNA. The sample holds roughly 130,000 clones, 88% seen once. The CDR3 extends over 17 amino acids. V lost 0 bases to trimming and J lost 5 bases; unmatched junction nucleotides: 10. Germline CDR1 and CDR2: SGDLS and YYNGEE. The chain couples TRBV9 to TRBJ2-1, with 8 bases lining up with TRBD1. Specimen: peripheral blood. The receptor was derived from a human donor with COVID-19, enrolled during active disease. The donor label of this sample is uncertain. This chain's CDR3 is CASSVDSWQGAHNEQFF. The CDR3 region has the DNA TGTGCCAGCAGCGTAGATAGTTGGCAGGGGGCTCACAATGAGCAGTTCTTC.